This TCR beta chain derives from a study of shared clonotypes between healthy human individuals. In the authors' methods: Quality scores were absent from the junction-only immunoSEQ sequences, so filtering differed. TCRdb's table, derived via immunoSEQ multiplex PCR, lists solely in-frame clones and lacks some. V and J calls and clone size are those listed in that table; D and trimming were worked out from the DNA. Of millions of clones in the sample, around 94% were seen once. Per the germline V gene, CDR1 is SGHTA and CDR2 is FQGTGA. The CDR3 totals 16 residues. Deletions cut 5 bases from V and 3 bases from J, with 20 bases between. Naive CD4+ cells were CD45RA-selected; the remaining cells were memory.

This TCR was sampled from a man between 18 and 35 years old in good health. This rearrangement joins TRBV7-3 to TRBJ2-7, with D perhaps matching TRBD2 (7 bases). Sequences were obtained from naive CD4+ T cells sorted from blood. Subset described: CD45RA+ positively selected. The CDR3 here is CASSMAGGQGNYEQYF. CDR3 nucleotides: TGTGCCAGCAGCATGGCCGGGGGGCAGGGAAACTACGAGCAGTACTTC.